Sequencing of this TCR beta chain was carried out in a study of cytomegalovirus exposure and HLA in healthy donors. Sequenced by immunoSEQ multiplex PCR; TCRdb stores in-frame clones only, minus some. The sample records about 240,000 clones, approximately 87% being singletons. Donors were drawn from the approximately 130-subject validation cohort, separate from the approximately 620-subject first cohort. The receptor was isolated from a young man in good health and CMV-seronegative. Sequencing was carried out using PBMCs.

This CDR3 reads CASSGYTGIYEQYF. CDR3 DNA: TGTGCCAGCAGTGGATACACAGGAATCTACGAGCAGTACTTC. The V gene is TRBV6-1, the J gene TRBJ2-7; tentative D call: TRBD1 (5 bases). V was cut by 4 bases and J by 3 bases, with 13 bases left in between. Germline V CDR1 and CDR2: MNHNS, SASEGT. This CDR3 has 14 amino acids.